Listed below are T cell receptor beta chains from one sample, sequenced in a study of T cell repertoires in ileal Crohn's disease. The assay was immunoSEQ multiplex PCR, and TCRdb's table has in-frame clones only and misses some. The data hold 2,900 or so clones, with roughly 83% observed a single time. Sequenced: ileal tissue. The receptors were gathered from an adult with Crohn's disease. CDR3s include the opening cysteine and the closing phenylalanine or tryptophan. D genes are given only for firm matches. Where a row states a size, it is once, few, many or the class of an expanded clone; other rows omit it.

-	TRBJ2-3	-	TRBV6-1	TGTGCCAGCAGTGAAGGGGGAAACACAGATACGCAGTATTTT	CASSEGGNTDTQYF
-	TRBJ1-1	-	TRBV7-3	TGTGCCAGCAGCTTACGGGCAGGGACGGACACTGAAGCTTTCTTT	CASSLRAGTDTEAFF
-	TRBJ2-7	few	TRBV5-4	TGTGCCAGCAGCTCTAAGGGCTACGAGCAGTACTTC	CASSSKGYEQYF
-	TRBJ1-5	-	TRBV11-2	TGTGCCAGCAGCTTAGATGGAGCGTCAGGTCGCCCTTCAAGCAATCAGCCCCAGCATTTT	CASSLDGASGRPSSNQPQHF
TRBD2	TRBJ2-7	-	TRBV2	TGTGCCATTGGACTAGCGGGGGTGGGCGAGCAGTACTTC	CAIGLAGVGEQYF
-	TRBJ2-5	-	TRBV7-6	TGTGCCAGCAGCTTAGGGAGGGAGACCCAGTACTTC	CASSLGRETQYF
-	TRBJ2-7	large	TRBV19	TGTGCCAGTAGTTTAGGACGGGGCTCCTACGAGCAGTACTTC	CASSLGRGSYEQYF
-	TRBJ2-3	-	TRBV10-1	TGCGCCAGCAGTGAAGATTCTAGCACAGATACGCAGTATTTT	CASSEDSSTDTQYF
TRBD1	TRBJ1-2	-	TRBV25-1	TGTGCCAGCAGTAGACAGGGCCTTAACTATGGCTACACCTTC	CASSRQGLNYGYTF
-	TRBJ2-1	-	TRBV7-9	TGTGCCAGCAGCCCTGTAGGCCCAGACATGGACAATGAGCAGTTCTTC	CASSPVGPDMDNEQFF
-	TRBJ2-1	few	TRBV27	TGTGCCAGCAGTTCACTAGGGCAGTACAATGAGCAGTTCTTC	CASSSLGQYNEQFF
-	TRBJ1-2	-	TRBV14	TGTGCCAGCAGCCAAAGGCTTTATGGCTACACCTTC	CASSQRLYGYTF
TRBD2	TRBJ2-3	-	TRBV11-2	TGTGCCAGCAGCCAACTAGCGGGGGTTGGGAATACGCAGTATTTT	CASSQLAGVGNTQYF
-	TRBJ1-2	-	TRBV7-9	TGTGCCAGCAGCTTACTGGAGTATGGCTACACCTTC	CASSLLEYGYTF
TRBD2	TRBJ2-2	-	TRBV11-2	TGTGCCAGCAGCTCAAGGACTAGCGGGAGGGCCTCTGGGGAGCTGTTTTTT	CASSSRTSGRASGELFF
-	TRBJ1-2	few	TRBV6-6	TGTGCCAGCAGTTACCAGACCCGAGGTGGCTACACCTTC	CASSYQTRGGYTF
TRBD1	TRBJ2-4	-	TRBV11-1	TGTGCCAGCAGCTCACAGGGGCCAGCCAAAAACATTCAGTACTTC	CASSSQGPAKNIQYF
TRBD2	TRBJ2-2	-	TRBV7-2	TGTGCCAGCATTATAGGACTAGCGGGAGAGGGTGGGGAGCTGTTTTTT	CASIIGLAGEGGELFF
-	TRBJ2-5	-	TRBV4-2	TGTGCCAGCAGCGCGGACACCGCGGCTCAAGAGACCCAGTACTTC	CASSADTAAQETQYF
TRBD1	TRBJ2-3	-	TRBV10-3	TGTGCCACCTCGGCCGGGCGGACAGGGATGGCAGATACGCAGTATTTT	CATSAGRTGMADTQYF
TRBD2	TRBJ2-7	-	TRBV7-2	TGTGCCAGCAGCTTAGGTGGGACTAGCTCATACGAGCAGTACTTC	CASSLGGTSSYEQYF
-	TRBJ1-2	-	TRBV6-1	TGTGCCAGCAGTGAATTTGAAGGGGCTAACTATGGCTACACCTTC	CASSEFEGANYGYTF
TRBD2	TRBJ2-1	-	TRBV28	TGTGCCAGCAGAAGGGGCGGGGGATACAATGAGCAGTTCTTC	CASRRGGGYNEQFF
-	TRBJ1-5	-	TRBV29-1	TGCAGCGTTGGAGGGGTAGGTCAGCCCCAGCATTTT	CSVGGVGQPQHF
-	TRBJ2-5	-	TRBV7-9	TGTGCCAGCAGCTCCCCCCCCTATACCTACCAAGAGACCCAGTACTTC	CASSSPPYTYQETQYF
TRBD1	TRBJ1-5	large	TRBV27	TGTGCCAGCAGTGACGGGACAGGGGGCTATCAGCCCCAGCATTTT	CASSDGTGGYQPQHF
-	TRBJ1-5	-	TRBV27	TGTGCCAGCAGTTTAGGGGCAGGGAGAGATATGCCCCAGCATTTT	CASSLGAGRDMPQHF